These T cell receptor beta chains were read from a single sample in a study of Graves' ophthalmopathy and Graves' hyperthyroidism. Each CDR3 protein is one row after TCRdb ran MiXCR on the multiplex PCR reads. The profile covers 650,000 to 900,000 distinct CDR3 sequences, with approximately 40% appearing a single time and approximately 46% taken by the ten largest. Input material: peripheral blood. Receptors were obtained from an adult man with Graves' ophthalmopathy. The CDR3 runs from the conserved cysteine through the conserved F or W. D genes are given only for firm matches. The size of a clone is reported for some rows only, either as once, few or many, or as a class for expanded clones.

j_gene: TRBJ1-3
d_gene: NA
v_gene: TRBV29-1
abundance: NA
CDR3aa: CSVESGREETIYF
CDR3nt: TGCAGCGTTGAATCAGGGAGGGAAGAGACCATATATTTT

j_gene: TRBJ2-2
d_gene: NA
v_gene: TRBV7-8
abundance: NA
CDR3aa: CASSLDKDGQYTGELFF
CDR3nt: TGTGCCAGCAGCTTAGATAAGGACGGACAGTACACCGGGGAGCTGTTTTTT

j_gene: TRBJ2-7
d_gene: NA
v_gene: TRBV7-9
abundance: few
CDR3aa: CASSTLQGSYEQYF
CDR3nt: TGTGCCAGCAGCACCCTCCAGGGATCCTACGAGCAGTACTTC

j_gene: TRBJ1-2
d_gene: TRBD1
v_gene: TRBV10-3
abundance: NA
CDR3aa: CASRPGQGDGYTF
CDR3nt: TGTGCCAGCAGACCGGGACAGGGGGATGGCTACACCTTC

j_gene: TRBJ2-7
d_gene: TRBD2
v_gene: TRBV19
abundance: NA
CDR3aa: CASSPPGGRGTYEQYF
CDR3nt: TGTGCCAGCAGTCCCCCGGGCGGGAGAGGGACCTACGAGCAGTACTTC

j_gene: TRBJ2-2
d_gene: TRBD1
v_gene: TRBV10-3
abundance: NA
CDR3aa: CAISGDRVGTGELFF
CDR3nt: TGTGCCATCAGTGGGGACAGGGTTGGAACCGGGGAGCTGTTTTTT

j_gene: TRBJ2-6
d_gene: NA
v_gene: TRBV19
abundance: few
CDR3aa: CASNQKGLGSGANVLTF
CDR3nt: TGTGCCAGTAATCAAAAGGGCCTAGGATCTGGGGCCAACGTCCTGACTTTC

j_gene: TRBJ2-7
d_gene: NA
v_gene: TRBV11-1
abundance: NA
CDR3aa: CARVGGHYYEQYF
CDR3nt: TGTGCTAGAGTTGGGGGACACTACTACGAGCAGTACTTC

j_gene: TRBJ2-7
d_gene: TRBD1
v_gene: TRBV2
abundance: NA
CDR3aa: CASSYSRTGYGGEQYF
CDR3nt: TGTGCCAGCAGTTACTCCCGGACAGGGTATGGGGGCGAGCAGTACTTC

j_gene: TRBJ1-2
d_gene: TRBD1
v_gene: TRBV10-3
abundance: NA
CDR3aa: CAISDGQGAGGYTF
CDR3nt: TGTGCCATCAGTGATGGACAGGGGGCCGGGGGCTACACCTTC

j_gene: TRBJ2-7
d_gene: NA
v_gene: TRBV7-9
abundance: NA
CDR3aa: CASSPKGDEQYF
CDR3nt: TGTGCCAGCAGCCCTAAGGGGGACGAGCAGTACTTC

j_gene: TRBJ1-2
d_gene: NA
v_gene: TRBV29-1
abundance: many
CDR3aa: CSVAGVSYGYTF
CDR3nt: TGCAGCGTTGCAGGGGTTAGCTATGGCTACACCTTC

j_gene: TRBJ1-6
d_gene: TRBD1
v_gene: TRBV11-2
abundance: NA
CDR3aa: CASSSRIIRTGEPLGNSPLHF
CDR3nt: TGTGCCAGCAGCTCACGGATAATAAGGACAGGAGAGCCTTTGGGAAATTCACCCCTCCACTTT

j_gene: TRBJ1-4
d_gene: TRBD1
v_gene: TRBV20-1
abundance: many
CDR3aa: CSAEGAGEKLFF
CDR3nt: TGCAGTGCTGAGGGGGCCGGTGAAAAACTGTTTTTT

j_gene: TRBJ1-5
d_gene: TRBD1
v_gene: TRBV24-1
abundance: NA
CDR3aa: CASSPGGQGHNQPQHF
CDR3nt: TGTGCCAGCAGTCCAGGGGGACAGGGCCACAATCAGCCCCAGCATTTT

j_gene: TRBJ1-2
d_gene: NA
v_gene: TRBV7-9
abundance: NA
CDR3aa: CASSPSGWLRGYTF
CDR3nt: TGCGCCAGCAGTCCATCAGGGTGGTTACGGGGCTACACCTTC

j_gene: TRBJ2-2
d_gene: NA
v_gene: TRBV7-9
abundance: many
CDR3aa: CASSLVKQRNTGELFF
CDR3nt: TGTGCCAGCAGCTTAGTGAAACAGCGGAACACCGGGGAGCTGTTTTTT